This TCR beta chain was found in a study of blood T cell repertoires in COVID-19 (dated by TCRdb to 2018 to 2021). Regarding the study in general: Collaborator samples came from the United States, Italy and Spain and covered acute and convalescent phases of COVID-19. The material from the prospective study consisted of cDNA or gDNA derived from T cells, B-cell-depleted T cells, or PBMCs. Where HLA class I and class II types were available, the types were taken from metadata supplied by the sample provider, not from assay-based typing. Samples were obtained from the ongoing ImmuneRACE study (first 160 participants) and from 950 to 1,500 subjects provided by 6 global collaborators. The dataset comprised deeply sampled blood TCRbeta repertoires from subjects exposed to, actively infected with, or recovered from COVID-19. The repertoires were released in a freely available public database meant as a resource for research on the immune response to SARS-CoV-2. Sample metadata almost always included a de-identified subject ID, COVID-19 status, age in years and sex. Results and caveats for the whole study, not just this receptor: How much clinical and demographic metadata was included differed by source and by participant, and the metadata was provided uncurated.

Whole blood was collected in K2EDTA tubes by collaborating institutions according to the institutions' own protocols. For TCRbeta analysis, collaborators shipped samples as frozen whole blood, isolated PBMCs, or DNA extracted from either of those sample types. Details on this clone: Its binding antigen is unknown. No qualities accompany the bases; no much larger clone lies one base away.

TCRbeta CDR3 regions were amplified from genomic DNA using the immunoSEQ Assay, a bias-controlled multiplex PCR. In the paper's pipeline: The number of nucleated cells in each sample was estimated by amplification of reference gene primers within the assay. To quantify the absolute abundance of each unique TCRbeta CDR3 rearrangement, sequence reads were collapsed and filtered. For each sample, productive Simpson clonality was calculated as the square root of Simpson's diversity index over productive rearrangements. The clones in this table, taken by TCRdb from immuneACCESS, are in-frame only. Not every clone is retained; where verified, under half of the shortfall comes from an unresolved V gene, and the cause of the rest is unknown. V, J and clone size were drawn from that table, and D and trimming were deduced from the DNA. Present in this sample are tens of thousands of clones, 70% to 90% of which were seen just once. The top ten clonotypes cover less than 5.5% of the sample.

The CDR3 covers 15 residues, taking in both the cysteine and the phenylalanine. The kept DNA is CDR3 alone, 45 bases in frame from the first base. The junction shows trimming of 4 bases on V and 5 bases on J, and the gene matches do not reach 9 bases of it. The CDR1 and CDR2 encoded by the germline V gene are SGHRS and YFSETQ. The specimen was peripheral blood. The source is a woman in her seventies with active COVID-19. This chain joins TRBV5-1 to TRBJ2-5, with 9 middle bases fitting TRBD2. The CDR3 has the sequence CASSPSGLASETQYF. The DNA sequence is given as TGCGCCAGCAGCCCCTCGGGACTAGCTAGTGAGACCCAGTACTTC. Joined to the reference TRBV5-1 and TRBJ2-5 proteins, this CDR3 gives the full variable domain: KAGVTQTPRYLIKTRGQQVTLSCSPISGHRSVSWYQQTPGQGLQFLFEYFSETQRNKGNFPGRFSGRQFSNSRSEMNVSTLELGDSALYLCASSPSGLASETQYFGPGTRLLVL.